What follows is one T cell receptor beta chain and its context. Repertoires were generated with immunoSEQ multiplex PCR, while TCRdb's copy carries only in-frame clones and drops some. The repertoire holds roughly 380,000 clones, with 87% as singletons. These data originate in a study of blood T cell repertoires in COVID-19. On the study more broadly: Some COVID-19 samples were acute and others convalescent; all came from the United States, Italy and Spain. From T cells, B-cell-depleted T cells, or PBMCs came the material, which was cDNA or gDNA.

The length of the CDR3 is 15 residues. Trimming at V came to 1 base and at J to 4 bases, leaving 5 bases not matched to a gene. Germline lookup yields CDR1 LNHNV and CDR2 YYDKDF (reference sequence). All recovered Cohort 3 donors got two negative PCRs, got clearance, or saw symptom resolution. This sequence joins TRBV15 and TRBJ1-2, with 8 bases lining up with TRBD1. This clonotype was sampled from a woman aged 25-40 years who had recovered from COVID-19. The material sequenced was PBMCs or T cells enriched from blood (not recorded which). As DNA, the CDR3 is TGTGCCACCAGCAGAGTAACAGGGGGAGGCTATGGCTACACCTTC. Protein product: CATSRVTGGGYGYTF.